The 18 T cell receptor beta chains below were found in one sample sequenced in a study of a mutant IDH1 vaccine in newly diagnosed glioma. Noted time point: week 47, end of study. Doses comprised 300 ug of mutant IDH1 20-mer peptide each, plus topical imiquimod. Profiling relied on immunoSEQ multiplex PCR, and the TCRdb table lists in-frame clones only, not all of them. The data show roughly 86,000 clones, with approximately 89% seen just once and 0.75% to 0.95% held by the top ten. These receptors have no identified antigens. The sequenced sample was PBMCs, obtained from a glioma patient whose treatment included an IDH1 peptide vaccine. These receptors were collected from a woman aged 50 to 60 with glioma.

J is TRBJ2-3 and V is TRBV10-3; D gene ambiguous. CDR1 and CDR2 from the germline V gene are ENHRY and SYGVKD. CDR3 length equals 15 residues. The germline V and J ends were trimmed by 0 bases and 5 bases, with 12 bases remaining between them. CDR3 loop: CAISESGGAGDTQYF. The CDR3 nucleotides are TGTGCCATCAGTGAGTCGGGCGGAGCCGGAGATACGCAGTATTTT.

This clone was seen a single time. The gene calls are TRBV6-6 and TRBJ2-1, with TRBD2 matching over 8 bases. V was clipped by 6 bases and J by 7 bases; unmatched bases: 14. Germline CDR1 is MNHNY and CDR2 is SVGAGI (reference sequence). The CDR3 contains 16 residues. The CDR3 loop is CASSLYGRAVENEQFF. In DNA, the CDR3 is TGTGCCAGCAGCCTGTACGGGAGGGCCGTCGAGAATGAGCAGTTCTTC.

J is TRBJ2-3 and V is TRBV28; tentatively, D is TRBD2 (5 bases). Trimming cost V 6 bases and J 4 bases, with 20 bases left between them. CDR1 and CDR2 from the germline V gene are MDHEN and SYDVKM. The CDR3 contains 16 residues. This CDR3 reads CASSLRLEVGADTQYF. The DNA for the CDR3 is TGTGCCAGCAGCTTGCGGCTGGAGGTGGGCGCAGATACGCAGTATTTT. The full variable domain, in which reference TRBV28 and TRBJ2-3 provide the parts outside the CDR3, is DVKVTQSSRYLVKRTGEKVFLECVQDMDHENMFWYRQDPGLGLRLIYFSYDVKMKEKGDIPEGYSVSREKKERFSLILESASTNQTSMYLCASSLRLEVGADTQYFGPGTRLTVL.

The rearrangement uses TRBV2 and TRBJ2-7; D unresolved. The CDR3 totals 14 residues. Trimming took 6 bases from V and 4 from J, leaving 16 bases between them. Germline lookup yields CDR1 SNHLY and CDR2 FYNNEI. The CDR3 region is CASRQSWVKYEQYF. CDR3 sequence (DNA): TGTGCCAGCAGACAGTCCTGGGTCAAATACGAGCAGTACTTC.

This chain links TRBV27 with TRBJ1-5; TRBD1 might be the D (6 bases). Germline-derived CDR1 and CDR2 are MNHEY and SMNVEV (reference sequence). The CDR3 loop spans 15 amino acids. V gave up 2 bases and J gave up 6 bases, with 14 bases separating them. CDR3 coding DNA: TGTGCCAGCAGTTTAGGGCAGGGGTTACTTCAGCCCCAGCATTTT. Translation: CASSLGQGLLQPQHF.

This clone was observed once. The chain couples TRBV27 to TRBJ2-7, with TRBD1 as a possible D gene (5 bases). Germline V gene lookup returns CDR1 MNHEY and CDR2 SMNVEV (reference sequence). The CDR3 loop spans 14 amino acids. V lost 4 bases to trimming and J lost 0 bases, with 10 bases between them. DNA for the CDR3: TGTGCCAGCAGTTCCGGGCAGGGCTCCTACGAGCAGTACTTC. The encoded protein is CASSSGQGSYEQYF.

This chain connects TRBV19 to TRBJ2-7, with D uncertain. CDR1 is LNHDA and CDR2 is SQIVND in the germline V gene (reference sequence). Trimming left V 5 bases short and J 5 bases short, with 7 bases between. This CDR3 region has 11 residues. The CDR3 loop reads CASSVGDEQYF. CDR3 nucleotides: TGTGCCAGTAGTGTAGGAGACGAGCAGTACTTC.

The J gene is TRBJ2-7, the V gene TRBV5-6, with 8 bases identical to TRBD1. J gave up 7 bases and V 3 bases, and 6 bases lay outside the gene matches. Per germline, CDR1 SGHDT and CDR2 YYEEEE. The CDR3 contains 13 residues. The CDR3 reads CASSWGTGEEQYF. DNA for the CDR3: TGTGCCAGCAGCTGGGGGACAGGAGAAGAGCAGTACTTC.

This clone appeared a single time. This chain connects TRBV21-1 to TRBJ1-2; the table gives TRBD1 as D, unverified against the DNA. TRBV21-1 is a listed pseudogene. This CDR3 spans 14 amino acids. The CDR3 DNA reads as TGTGCCAGCAGCAAACAGGCCCTCATTTATGGCTACACCTTC. Its protein is CASSKQALIYGYTF.

V is TRBV27 and J is TRBJ1-2; D call uncertain. The V and J ends lost 6 bases and 3 bases respectively, with 8 bases between them. There are 12 residues in the CDR3. Germline V gene sequence: CDR1 MNHEY, CDR2 SMNVEV (reference sequence). CDR3 protein: CASRGMDYGYTF. CDR3 nucleotides: TGTGCCAGCAGGGGGATGGACTATGGCTACACCTTC.

The chain links TRBV27 to TRBJ2-5, with 9 bases that match TRBD1. CDR1 and CDR2 from the germline V gene are MNHEY and SMNVEV (reference sequence). The CDR3 totals 18 residues. Trimming took 5 bases from V and 0 from J; bases not matched to a gene: 13. For the CDR3, the DNA is TGTGCCAGCAGTCCCCGCTCATCCGGGACAGGGTACCAAGAGACCCAGTACTTC. It yields the protein CASSPRSSGTGYQETQYF.

The rearrangement uses TRBV5-1 and TRBJ1-3; D is unresolved. From germline, CDR1 is SGHRS and CDR2 YFSETQ. V lost 0 bases to trimming and J lost 5 bases, with 12 bases between them. This CDR3 comprises 15 residues. The CDR3 coding sequence is TGCGCCAGCAGCTTGGCGGTACCTGGTAGAAACACCATATATTTT. Translation gives CASSLAVPGRNTIYF.

CDR3 DNA sequence: TGCAGCGTTGAACAGGGGGCGATCGGGGAGCTGTTTTTT. Translated: CSVEQGAIGELFF. The chain employs TRBV29-1 and TRBJ2-2; 8 nucleotides agree with TRBD1. Unmatched junction bases numbered 3, after V lost 2 bases and J lost 7 bases. The CDR3 loop spans 13 amino acids. Germline V CDR1 and CDR2: SQVTM, ANQGSEA.

The V gene is TRBV11-2, the J gene TRBJ2-1, with 10 bases aligning to TRBD2. This CDR3 is built from 16 residues. Unmatched junction bases numbered 10, after V lost 5 bases and J lost 6 bases. Germline V gives CDR1 SGHAT, CDR2 FQNNGV. The CDR3 is CASSRPSGRAGNEQFF. For the CDR3, the DNA is TGTGCCAGCAGCCGACCAAGCGGGAGGGCCGGCAATGAGCAGTTCTTC.

The genes are TRBV2 and TRBJ2-5; 12 bases are shared with TRBD2. This CDR3 has 13 amino acids. Germline trimming cut 8 bases from V and 5 bases from J; bases unmatched to any gene: 3. Germline CDR1 reads SNHLY; CDR2 reads FYNNEI. The CDR3 nucleotides are TGTGCCAGCGCGACTAGCGGGGGCGAGACCCAGTACTTC. Residues: CASATSGGETQYF.

CDR3 in DNA: TGTGCCAGCAGCGTAAGGGTAGCGGGAGTTGGGGCCAACGTCCTGACTTTC. This gives the protein CASSVRVAGVGANVLTF. The chain is built from TRBV9 and TRBJ2-6, with 9 bases fitting TRBD2. This CDR3 comprises 17 residues. In germline, CDR1 is SGDLS, CDR2 YYNGEE. The V segment lost 1 base and the J segment 3 bases; nucleotides outside the gene matches: 5.

The chain joins TRBV5-1 to TRBJ2-5; 16 nucleotides align to TRBD2. Germline V lookup: CDR1 SGHRS, CDR2 YFSETQ. V shed 7 bases and J 5 bases; nucleotides not matched to a gene: 5. The CDR3 has 15 amino acids. The CDR3 sequence: CASGTGLAGGETQYF. The CDR3 DNA sequence: TGCGCCAGCGGTACGGGACTAGCGGGAGGGGAGACCCAGTACTTC.

The chain links TRBV6-5 to TRBJ2-7, with unresolved D. This CDR3 has 14 residues. Germline CDR1 and CDR2: MNHEY and SVGAGI. V dropped 5 bases and J dropped 3 bases, with 14 bases sitting between them. The CDR3 region is CASSPWAVGYEQYF. The DNA for the CDR3 is TGTGCCAGCAGTCCCTGGGCGGTGGGCTACGAGCAGTACTTC.